This entry lists 8 T cell receptor beta chains sequenced from one sample in a study of T cell repertoires in cytomegalovirus infection. TCRdb reanalysed the reads using MiXCR and keeps one entry per CDR3 protein. The sample carries over 250,000 distinct CDR3 sequences, about 23% recorded once. Material: PBMCs. All receptors come from a human donor in good health (CMV status not recorded). Some clones in this sample may be carry-over from other donors' samples.

The V call is TRBV12-3 or TRBV12-4, the J call TRBJ1-5, with 7 bases fitting TRBD1. The CDR3 runs to 17 residues. The V gene end was trimmed by 1 base and the J gene end by 1 base; junction bases not matched to a gene: 7. The CDR3 spells CASSLEQGSGSNQPQHF. DNA for the CDR3: TGTGCCAGCAGTTTAGAACAGGGGTCCGGGAGCAATCAGCCCCAGCATTTT.

This clonotype showed up just a few times. The chain is built from TRBV11-2 and TRBJ2-1; D possibly uses TRBD1 or TRBD2 (5 bases each). The CDR3 is 14 amino acids. Trimming removed 5 bases from V and 8 bases from J, with 16 bases in between. Germline V gene data show CDR1 as SGHAT and CDR2 as FQNNGV. This CDR3 reads CASSARGIFDEQFF. The CDR3 nucleotides read TGTGCCAGCAGCGCGAGGGGTATTTTTGATGAGCAGTTCTTC.

Points on this clonotype: Since a much larger clone is just one base distant, this may be a read error. The V and J genes are TRBV7-2 and TRBJ2-7, with D maybe TRBD1 (6 bases). The germline V gene encodes CDR1 SGHTA and CDR2 FQGNSA. V was shortened by 5 bases and J by 2 bases, with 25 bases between the two germline ends. This CDR3 spans 18 amino acids. This CDR3 reads CASSRTERRTASPYEQYF. CDR3 DNA sequence: TGTGCCAGCAGCCGGACGGAGAGACGGACAGCTTCGCCCTACGAGCAGTACTTC.

This clonotype was recorded once. The chain couples TRBV20-1 to TRBJ2-7; TRBD2 matches 14 bases. In germline, CDR1 is DFQATT, CDR2 SNEGSKA (reference sequence). CDR3 length: 18 amino acids. With 0 bases clipped from V and 3 bases from J, the junction kept 10 bases outside the gene matches. CDR3 loop: CSARDYFGTSGRYYEQYF. CDR3 sequence (DNA): TGCAGTGCTAGAGATTATTTCGGGACTAGCGGGAGATACTACGAGCAGTACTTC.

In its sample, this clonotype was seen a few times. The chain couples TRBV20-1 to TRBJ2-7; TRBD2 agrees at 10 bases. CDR3 length: 17 amino acids. The germline gives CDR1 DFQATT, CDR2 SNEGSKA (reference sequence). V lost 2 bases to trimming and J lost 3 bases; unmatched junction nucleotides: 13. CDR3 in DNA: TGCAGTGCTAGAAGAACTAGCGGGGTCCCTCTAAGCTACGAGCAGTACTTC. It is translated as CSARRTSGVPLSYEQYF.

The table lists this clonotype with many counts. This chain uses TRBV12-3 or TRBV12-4 with TRBJ1-2; D possibly corresponds to TRBD1 (5 bases). The CDR3 totals 13 residues. The germline V and J ends were trimmed by 3 bases and 4 bases, with 9 bases remaining between them. CDR3: CASSLGDFYGYTF. The CDR3 DNA reads TGTGCCAGCAGTTTGGGGGACTTCTATGGCTACACCTTC.

The chain is built from TRBV20-1 and TRBJ2-5; 8 bases fit TRBD1. The CDR3 is 12 amino acids. After removal of 6 bases from V and 4 bases from J, the junction contained 4 bases not matched to a gene. Germline CDR1 is DFQATT and CDR2 is SNEGSKA (reference sequence). The CDR3 is CSARQGSETQYF. The CDR3 region has the DNA TGCAGTGCCCGACAGGGGTCAGAGACCCAGTACTTC.

The genes are TRBV11-3 and TRBJ2-5; D ambiguous. CDR1 and CDR2 from the germline V gene are SGHNT and YENEEA. The CDR3 is 17 residues long. V shed 0 bases and J shed 4 bases, with 18 bases lying between them. The CDR3 region has the DNA TGTGCCAGCAGCTTAGAGGCGTCATTCAATCGGTCAGAGACCCAGTACTTC. As protein: CASSLEASFNRSETQYF.